Listed below are T cell receptor beta chains from one sample, sequenced in a study of blood T cell repertoires in COVID-19. Clones were sequenced by immunoSEQ multiplex PCR, and TCRdb holds only the in-frame ones, with some missing. The sample comprises around 42,000 clones, nearly 90% of which are singletons, and less than 3% rests with the top ten. Material: peripheral blood. The receptors here all came from a man aged 45-60 years with active COVID-19. CDR3s include the opening cysteine and the closing phenylalanine or tryptophan. A D gene is named only where the DNA matches it firmly. Clone size is shown for a subset of rows, as once, few, many or a class of expanded clone.

>TRBV5-6|TRBJ1-2|NA|TRBD1
CASSEGQGYGYTF
TGTGCCAGCAGCGAAGGACAGGGCTATGGCTACACCTTC
>TRBV19|TRBJ1-1|few|TRBD1
CASSIDYRGSGYNTEAFF
TGTGCCAGTAGTATAGATTACAGGGGGAGCGGCTATAACACTGAAGCTTTCTTT
>TRBV7-2|TRBJ2-1|NA|NA
CASSLGALQFF
TGTGCCAGCAGCTTAGGGGCACTGCAGTTCTTC
>TRBV9|TRBJ2-2|NA|TRBD1
CASRSGGGGELFF
TGTGCCAGCAGGTCAGGGGGTGGCGGGGAGCTGTTTTTT
>TRBV7-5|TRBJ2-7|few|NA
CARSFRAGVSSYEQYF
TGTGCCAGAAGCTTCCGAGCGGGCGTGAGCTCCTACGAGCAGTACTTC
>TRBV27|TRBJ1-6|NA|NA
CASSLGGIDNSPLHF
TGTGCCAGCAGTTTGGGGGGGATTGATAATTCACCCCTCCACTTT
>TRBV5-4|TRBJ2-1|once|TRBD1
CASGGQKKSNEQFF
TGTGCCAGCGGGGGACAGAAGAAATCCAATGAGCAGTTCTTC
>TRBV30|TRBJ2-3|NA|NA
CAWSVRGTDTQYF
TGTGCCTGGAGTGTACGCGGCACAGATACGCAGTATTTT
>TRBV9|TRBJ1-6|NA|NA
CASSVEGHPTNSPLHF
TGTGCCAGCAGCGTAGAGGGACATCCAACTAATTCACCCCTCCACTTT
>TRBV6-1|TRBJ2-3|NA|TRBD1
CASSELGQPSDDTQYF
TGTGCCAGCAGTGAACTGGGACAGCCTAGTGATGATACGCAGTATTTT
>TRBV11-1|TRBJ1-1|NA|NA
CASSLRQRNTEAFF
TGTGCCAGCAGCCTCAGACAGCGGAACACTGAAGCTTTCTTT
>TRBV6-5|TRBJ2-7|NA|NA
CASSSRGEQYF
TGTGCCAGCAGTTCGAGAGGCGAGCAGTACTTC
>TRBV3-1/TRBV3-2|TRBJ1-6|NA|NA
CASSQTFRGSSYNSPLHF
TGTGCCAGCAGCCAAACTTTTCGCGGTAGCTCCTATAATTCACCCCTCCACTTT
>TRBV2|TRBJ1-4|NA|NA
CASSEPKAGSNEKLFF
TGTGCCAGCAGTGAACCTAAGGCAGGATCGAATGAAAAACTGTTTTTT
>TRBV24-1|TRBJ1-2|few|TRBD1
CATSDGQGFSVGYTF
TGTGCCACCAGTGATGGACAGGGGTTCTCGGTTGGCTACACCTTC
>TRBV7-2|TRBJ1-2|NA|NA
CASSLGGVNYGYTF
TGTGCCAGCAGCTTAGGGGGGGTTAACTATGGCTACACCTTC
>TRBV10-1|TRBJ2-3|NA|TRBD2
CASSESTASGNTDTQYF
TGCGCCAGCAGTGAGTCCACGGCCAGCGGGAACACAGATACGCAGTATTTT
>TRBV7-2|TRBJ2-7|NA|NA
CASSSGGPVYEQYF
TGTGCCAGCAGCTCAGGGGGGCCCGTCTACGAGCAGTACTTC
>TRBV5-4|TRBJ2-2|once|TRBD2
CASSLQRGKPGELFF
TGTGCCAGCAGCTTGCAGCGGGGGAAGCCCGGGGAGCTGTTTTTT
>TRBV29-1|TRBJ1-1|few|TRBD1
CSVGTGPDTEAFF
TGCAGCGTCGGGACAGGGCCGGACACTGAAGCTTTCTTT